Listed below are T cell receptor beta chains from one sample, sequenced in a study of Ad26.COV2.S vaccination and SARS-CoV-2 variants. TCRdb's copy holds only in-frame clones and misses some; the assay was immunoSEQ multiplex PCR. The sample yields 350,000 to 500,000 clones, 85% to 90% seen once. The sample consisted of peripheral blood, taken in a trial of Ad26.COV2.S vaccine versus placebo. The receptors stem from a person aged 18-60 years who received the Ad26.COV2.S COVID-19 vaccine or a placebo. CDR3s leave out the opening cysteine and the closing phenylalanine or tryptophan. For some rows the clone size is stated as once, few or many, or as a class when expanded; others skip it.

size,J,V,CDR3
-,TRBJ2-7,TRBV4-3,ASSQANGNADSYSYEQY
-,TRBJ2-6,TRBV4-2,ASSQGTGDSGANVLT
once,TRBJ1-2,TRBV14,ASSRPKDFYGYT
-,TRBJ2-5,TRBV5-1,ASSLRDQETQY
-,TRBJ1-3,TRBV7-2,ASSLSGGGSGNTIY
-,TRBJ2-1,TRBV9,ASSASGEQF
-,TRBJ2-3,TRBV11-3,ASSPNTPYYTQY
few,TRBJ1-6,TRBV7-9,ASSLGSKSSPLH
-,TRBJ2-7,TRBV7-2,ASTSLAGEQY
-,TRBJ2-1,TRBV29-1,SVEDAGGVYNEQF
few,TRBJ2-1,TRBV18,ASSQDRAKEQF
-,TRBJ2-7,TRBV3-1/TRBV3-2,ASSQGDRLYEQY
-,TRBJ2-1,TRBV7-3,ASSLPGTSFNEQF
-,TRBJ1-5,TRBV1,TSSQPGTELNQPQH
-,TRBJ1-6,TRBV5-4,ASSNSDTSGQKRYSPLH
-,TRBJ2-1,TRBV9,ASSVGLGSSYNEQF
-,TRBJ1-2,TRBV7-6,ASSLGTGGADGYT
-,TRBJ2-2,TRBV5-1,ASSLDGQGATGELF
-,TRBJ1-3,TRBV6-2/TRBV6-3,ASSYSTHPRDTIY
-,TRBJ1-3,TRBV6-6,ASSSIESGNTIY
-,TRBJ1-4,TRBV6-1,ASSETWVDSHEKLF
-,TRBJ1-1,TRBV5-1,ASTIQGLTNTEAF
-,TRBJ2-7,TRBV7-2,ASSLAYKAYEQY
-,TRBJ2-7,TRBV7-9,ASRHGQELLSREQY
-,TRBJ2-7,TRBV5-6,ASSHLRQGVNEQY
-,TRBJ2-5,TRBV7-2,ASSAYGGTYQETQY
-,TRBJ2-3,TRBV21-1,ASSKVSVDGAQDTQY
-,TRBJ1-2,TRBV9,ASSVTPGVDYGYT
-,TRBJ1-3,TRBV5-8,ASSWAGASGNTIY
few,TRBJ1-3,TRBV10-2,ASSEGGQGASGNTIY
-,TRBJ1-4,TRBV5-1,ASSMGAGTNNEKLF
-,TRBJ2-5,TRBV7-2,ASSLLPGHKGETQY
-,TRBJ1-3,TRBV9,ASSVGWGNTIY
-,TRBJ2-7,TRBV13,ASSLGRGRQQY
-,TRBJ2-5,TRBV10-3,AIKGRLQETQY
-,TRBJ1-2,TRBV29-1,SVERQDGYT
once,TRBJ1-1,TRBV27,ASRRQEYTEAF
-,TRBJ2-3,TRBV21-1,ASSKALRGQSTDTQY
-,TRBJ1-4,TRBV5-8,ASSLIDRANEKLF
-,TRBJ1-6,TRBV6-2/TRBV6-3,ASSTVDPSSYNSPLH
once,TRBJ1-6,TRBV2,ASKPTGPNSPLH
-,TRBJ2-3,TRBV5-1,ASSFGTDTQY
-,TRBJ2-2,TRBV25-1,ASTRSPGELF
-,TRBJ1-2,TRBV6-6,ASSLDRGNSLRVNNYGYT
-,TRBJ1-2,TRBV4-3,ASSQGQMVYGYT
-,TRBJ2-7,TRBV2,ASSGGEAYEQY
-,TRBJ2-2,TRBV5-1,ASSLNPGTITGELF
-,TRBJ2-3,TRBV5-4,ASSPETSTDTQY